This TCR beta chain stems from a study of Graves' ophthalmopathy and Graves' hyperthyroidism. As the template, RNA transcripts were used to amplify TCR beta CDR3 regions. Following a first-round RT-PCR that used HTBI primers, a second-round multiplex PCR was carried out. TCRdb reprocessed the multiplex PCR reads with MiXCR, giving one entry per CDR3 protein. This sample has around 1,200,000 distinct CDR3 sequences; about 38% occur once, and the top ten carry 11%. Notes on this clonotype: Its antigen is not known.

Whole-study findings and limits: Ophthalmopathy was separated from stable hyperthyroidism by a 13-signature model with approximately 91% sensitivity and around 81% specificity.

J was trimmed by 3 bases and V by 4 bases; bases with no gene match: 17. The germline CDR1 and CDR2 sequences are SGHDN and FVKESK. The CDR3 spans 18 residues. The TCR comes from an adult man with Graves' hyperthyroidism. The sequenced sample was peripheral blood or thyroid tissue (not recorded which). This chain connects TRBV14 to TRBJ2-7; 8 nucleotides align to TRBD1. The CDR3 reads CASSRKRLQTGVIYEQYF. CDR3 sequence (DNA): TGTGCCAGCAGCCGAAAACGGCTCCAGACAGGGGTCATCTACGAGCAGTACTTC. The full variable domain, completed using reference TRBV14 and TRBJ2-7, is EAGVTQFPSHSVIEKGQTVTLRCDPISGHDNLYWYRRVMGKEIKFLLHFVKESKQDESGMPNNRFLAERTGGTYSTLKVQPAELEDSGVYFCASSRKRLQTGVIYEQYFGPGTRLTVT.